Here is one T cell receptor (beta chain) with its context. This sample was taken from a study of somatic mutations in cytotoxic T cells in rheumatoid arthritis. The CDR3 contains 16 residues. Germline V gene sequence: CDR1 LGHNA, CDR2 YNFKEQ. Between the trimmed V and J ends, which lost 0 bases and 5 bases, there was a span of 13 bases. Under the authors' procedure: Seldom did patient CD8+ clones exceeding 1% match published virus-specific TCRB sequences. Here immunoSEQ multiplex PCR was the method, and the copy in TCRdb shows in-frame clones only, minus some. Clone size and V and J calls were adopted from that table, with D and trimming inferred from the DNA. Here the sample spans some 19,000 clones, about four fifths being singletons.

What was sequenced was CD8+ T cells sorted from blood. The rearrangement links TRBV4-2 to TRBJ1-4, with D possibly matching TRBD1 (6 bases). This TCR derives from a young man with rheumatoid arthritis. The chain's CDR3 is CASSQEMGGGNEKLFF. The DNA for the CDR3 is TGTGCCAGCAGCCAAGAGATGGGGGGCGGCAATGAAAAACTGTTTTTT.